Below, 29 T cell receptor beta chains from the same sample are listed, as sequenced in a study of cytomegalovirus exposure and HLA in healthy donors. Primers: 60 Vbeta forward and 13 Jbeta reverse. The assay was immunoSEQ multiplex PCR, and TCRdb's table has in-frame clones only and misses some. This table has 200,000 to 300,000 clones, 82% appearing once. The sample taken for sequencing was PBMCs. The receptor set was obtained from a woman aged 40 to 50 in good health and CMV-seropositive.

The CDR3 here is CASSSRTGLNTEAFF. The CDR3 nucleotides read TGTGCCAGCAGCTCTAGGACAGGGCTAAACACTGAAGCTTTCTTT. The V call is TRBV11-3, the J call TRBJ1-1; TRBD1 aligns across 8 bases. This CDR3 is built from 15 residues. The V gene end was trimmed by 4 bases and the J gene end by 2 bases; junction bases not matched to a gene: 6. Looked up from germline, CDR1 is SGHNT and CDR2 is YENEEA.

The DNA for the CDR3 is TGCGCCAGCAGTGAGTTAAGTGGCTCGGGGAACACTGAAGCTTTCTTT. Protein: CASSELSGSGNTEAFF. The chain has TRBV10-2 and TRBJ1-1; D unclear. Germline V gene sequence: CDR1 WSHSY, CDR2 SAAADI. With 1 base removed from V and 1 base from J, the gap between germline ends came to 13 bases. The CDR3 covers 16 residues.

The CDR3 spells CASSVGAGVYEQYF. The DNA for the CDR3 is TGTGCCAGCAGCGTAGGCGCAGGGGTCTACGAGCAGTACTTC. The chain has TRBV9 and TRBJ2-7; D may be TRBD1 (6 bases). Trimming pared 0 bases from V and 3 bases from J, leaving 10 bases between. CDR3 size: 14 residues. The germline V gene encodes CDR1 SGDLS and CDR2 YYNGEE.

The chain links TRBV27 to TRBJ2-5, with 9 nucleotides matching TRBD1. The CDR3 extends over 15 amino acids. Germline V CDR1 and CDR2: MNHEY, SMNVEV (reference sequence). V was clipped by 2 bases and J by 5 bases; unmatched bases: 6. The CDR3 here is CASSLRMTGGETQYF. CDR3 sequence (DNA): TGTGCCAGCAGTTTAAGGATGACAGGGGGGGAGACCCAGTACTTC.

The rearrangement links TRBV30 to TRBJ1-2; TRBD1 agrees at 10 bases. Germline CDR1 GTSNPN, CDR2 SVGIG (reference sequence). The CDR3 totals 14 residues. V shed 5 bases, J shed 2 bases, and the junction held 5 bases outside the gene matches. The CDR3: CAWGPGQGNYGYTF. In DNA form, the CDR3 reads TGTGCCTGGGGGCCGGGACAGGGGAACTATGGCTACACCTTC.

The CDR3 DNA sequence: TGTGCCAGCTCACCACGCGGAGCGGGAGGCCAGTACGAGCAGTACTTC. Protein sequence: CASSPRGAGGQYEQYF. The J gene is TRBJ2-7, the V gene TRBV18; 9 nucleotides line up with TRBD2. V lost 1 base and J lost 4; bases outside the gene matches: 8. The CDR3 length is 16 residues. CDR1 is KGHSH, CDR2 LQKENI, per germline.

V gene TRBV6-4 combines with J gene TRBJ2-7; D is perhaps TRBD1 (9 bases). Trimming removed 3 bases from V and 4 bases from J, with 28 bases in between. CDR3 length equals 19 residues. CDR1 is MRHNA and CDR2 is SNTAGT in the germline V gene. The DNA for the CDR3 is TGTGCCAGCAGTGAGCCGGGACAGGGAGGCCGGGAGGGCCTTTACGAGCAGTACTTC. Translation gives CASSEPGQGGREGLYEQYF.

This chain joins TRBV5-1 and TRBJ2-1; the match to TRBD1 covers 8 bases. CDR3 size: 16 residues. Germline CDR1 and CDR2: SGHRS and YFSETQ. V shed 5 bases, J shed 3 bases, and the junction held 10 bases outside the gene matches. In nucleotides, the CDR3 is TGCGCCAGCAGAAGGACAGGGTTCCAGGGCTACAATGAGCAGTTCTTC. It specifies CASRRTGFQGYNEQFF. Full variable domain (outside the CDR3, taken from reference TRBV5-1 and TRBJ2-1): KAGVTQTPRYLIKTRGQQVTLSCSPISGHRSVSWYQQTPGQGLQFLFEYFSETQRNKGNFPGRFSGRQFSNSRSEMNVSTLELGDSALYLCASRRTGFQGYNEQFFGPGTRLTVL.

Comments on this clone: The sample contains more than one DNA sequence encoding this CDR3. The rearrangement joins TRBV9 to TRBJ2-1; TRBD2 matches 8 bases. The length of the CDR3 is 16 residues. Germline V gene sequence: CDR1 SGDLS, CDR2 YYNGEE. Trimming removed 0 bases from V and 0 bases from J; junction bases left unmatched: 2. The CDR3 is CASSVGGTSSYNEQFF. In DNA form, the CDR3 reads TGTGCCAGCAGCGTAGGGGGGACTAGCTCCTACAATGAGCAGTTCTTC.

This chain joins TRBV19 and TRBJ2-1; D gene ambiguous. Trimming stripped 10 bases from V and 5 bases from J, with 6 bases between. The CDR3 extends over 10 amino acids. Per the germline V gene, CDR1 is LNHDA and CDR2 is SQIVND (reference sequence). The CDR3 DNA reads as TGTGCCACTGCGAACAATGAGCAGTTCTTC. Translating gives CATANNEQFF.

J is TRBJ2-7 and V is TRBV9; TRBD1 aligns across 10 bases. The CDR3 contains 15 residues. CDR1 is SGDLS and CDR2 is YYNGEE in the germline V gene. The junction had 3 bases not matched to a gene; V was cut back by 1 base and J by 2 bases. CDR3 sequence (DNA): TGTGCCAGCAGCGTACGGGACAGGGGCCCCTACGAGCAGTACTTC. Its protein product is CASSVRDRGPYEQYF. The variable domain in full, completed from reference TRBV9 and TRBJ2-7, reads DSGVTQTPKHLITATGQRVTLRCSPRSGDLSVYWYQQSLDQGLQFLIQYYNGEERAKGNILERFSAQQFPDLHSELNLSSLELGDSALYFCASSVRDRGPYEQYFGPGTRLTVT.

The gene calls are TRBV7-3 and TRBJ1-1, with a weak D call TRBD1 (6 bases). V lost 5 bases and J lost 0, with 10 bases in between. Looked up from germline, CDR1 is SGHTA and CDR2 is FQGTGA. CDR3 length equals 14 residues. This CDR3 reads CASSQDSMNTEAFF. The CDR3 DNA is TGTGCCAGCAGCCAGGACAGTATGAACACTGAAGCTTTCTTT.

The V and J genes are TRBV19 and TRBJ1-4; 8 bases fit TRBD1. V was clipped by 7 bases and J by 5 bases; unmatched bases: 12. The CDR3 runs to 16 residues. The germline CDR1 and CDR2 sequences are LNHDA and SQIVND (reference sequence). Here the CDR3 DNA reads TGTGCCAGTACCCTTTCGTCGGGACAGGTCAATGAAAAACTGTTTTTT. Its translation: CASTLSSGQVNEKLFF. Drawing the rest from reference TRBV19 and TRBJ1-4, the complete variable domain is DGGITQSPKYLFRKEGQNVTLSCEQNLNHDAMYWYRQDPGQGLRLIYYSQIVNDFQKGDIAEGYSVSREKKESFPLTVTSAQKNPTAFYLCASTLSSGQVNEKLFFGSGTQLSVL.

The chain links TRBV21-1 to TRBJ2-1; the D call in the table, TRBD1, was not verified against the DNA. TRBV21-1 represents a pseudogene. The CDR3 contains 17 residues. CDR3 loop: CASSKVSGGLKSNEQFF. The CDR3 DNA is TGTGCCAGCAGCAAAGTATCAGGGGGTCTTAAGTCCAATGAGCAGTTCTTC.

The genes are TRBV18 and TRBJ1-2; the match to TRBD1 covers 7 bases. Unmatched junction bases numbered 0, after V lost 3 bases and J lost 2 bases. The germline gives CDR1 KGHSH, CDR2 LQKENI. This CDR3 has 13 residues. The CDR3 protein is CASSPGQNYGYTF. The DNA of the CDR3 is TGTGCCAGCTCACCGGGACAGAACTATGGCTACACCTTC. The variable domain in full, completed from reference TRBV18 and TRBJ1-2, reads NAGVMQNPRHLVRRRGQEARLRCSPMKGHSHVYWYRQLPEEGLKFMVYLQKENIIDESGMPKERFSAEFPKEGPSILRIQQVVRGDSAAYFCASSPGQNYGYTFGSGTRLTVV.

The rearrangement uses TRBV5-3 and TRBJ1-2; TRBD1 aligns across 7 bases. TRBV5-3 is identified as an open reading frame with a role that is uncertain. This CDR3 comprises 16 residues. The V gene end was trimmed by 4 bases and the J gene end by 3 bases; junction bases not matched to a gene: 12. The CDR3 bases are TGTGCCAGAAGCCCGGGACAGTGCCCGAATGACTATGGCTACACCTTC. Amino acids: CARSPGQCPNDYGYTF.

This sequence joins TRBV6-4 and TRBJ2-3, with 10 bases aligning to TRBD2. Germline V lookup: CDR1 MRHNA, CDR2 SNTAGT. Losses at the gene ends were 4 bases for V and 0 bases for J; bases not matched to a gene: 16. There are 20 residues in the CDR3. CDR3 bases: TGTGCCAGCAGTGGACCGGGACTAGCGTTTGAGTCACAGAGCACAGATACGCAGTATTTT. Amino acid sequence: CASSGPGLAFESQSTDTQYF.

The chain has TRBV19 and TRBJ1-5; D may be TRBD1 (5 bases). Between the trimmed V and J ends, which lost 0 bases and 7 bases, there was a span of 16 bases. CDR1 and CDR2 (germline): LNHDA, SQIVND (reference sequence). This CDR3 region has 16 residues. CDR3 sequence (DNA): TGTGCCAGTAGTATAGATCGGGGCGGGAGCAGCCAGCCCCAGCATTTT. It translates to CASSIDRGGSSQPQHF.

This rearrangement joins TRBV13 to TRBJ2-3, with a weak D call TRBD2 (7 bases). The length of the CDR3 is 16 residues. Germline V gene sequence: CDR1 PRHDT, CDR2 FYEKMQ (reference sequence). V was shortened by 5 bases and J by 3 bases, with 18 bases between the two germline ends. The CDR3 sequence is CASSPTGGGGTDTQYF. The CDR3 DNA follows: TGTGCCAGCAGCCCCACGGGGGGCGGGGGTACAGATACGCAGTATTTT.

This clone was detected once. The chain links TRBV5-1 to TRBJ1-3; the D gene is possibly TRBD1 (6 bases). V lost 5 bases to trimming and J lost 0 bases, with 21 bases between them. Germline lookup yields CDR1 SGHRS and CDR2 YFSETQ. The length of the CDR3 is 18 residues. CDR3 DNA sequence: TGCGCCAGCAGTTCTGGGTTGACAGGAACTCCCTCTGGAAACACCATATATTTT. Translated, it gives CASSSGLTGTPSGNTIYF.

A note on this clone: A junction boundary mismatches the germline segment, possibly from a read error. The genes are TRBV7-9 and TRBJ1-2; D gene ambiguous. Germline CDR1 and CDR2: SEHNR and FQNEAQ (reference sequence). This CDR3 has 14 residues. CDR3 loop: CSSSFHLGDYGYTF. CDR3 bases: TGTTCCAGCAGCTTTCATCTCGGGGACTATGGCTACACCTTC.

The CDR3 reads CASSLPYQETQYF. CDR3 nucleotides: TGTGCCAGCAGCCTCCCCTATCAAGAGACCCAGTACTTC. The gene calls are TRBV13 and TRBJ2-5; D gene unclear. V gave up 5 bases and J gave up 2 bases, with 9 bases separating them. CDR1 and CDR2 from the germline V gene are PRHDT and FYEKMQ (reference sequence). CDR3 length equals 13 residues.

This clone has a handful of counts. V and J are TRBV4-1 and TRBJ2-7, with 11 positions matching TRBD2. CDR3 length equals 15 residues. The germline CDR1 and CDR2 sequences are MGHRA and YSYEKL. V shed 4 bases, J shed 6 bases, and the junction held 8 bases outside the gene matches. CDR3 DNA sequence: TGCGCCAGCAGCCGAATGACTAGCGGGAAATCCGAGCAGTACTTC. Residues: CASSRMTSGKSEQYF.

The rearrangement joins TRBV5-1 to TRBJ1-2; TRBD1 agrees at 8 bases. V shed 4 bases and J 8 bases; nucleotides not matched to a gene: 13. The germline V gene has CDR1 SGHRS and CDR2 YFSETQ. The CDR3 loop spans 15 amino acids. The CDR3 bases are TGCGCCAGCAGCACCTTACAGACAGGGGCGGGAGGCTACACCTTC. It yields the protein CASSTLQTGAGGYTF.

Here the CDR3 reads CASSPLGANTEAFF. CDR3 sequence (DNA): TGTGCCAGCAGCCCCCTGGGGGCGAACACTGAAGCTTTCTTT. V usage is TRBV7-9 and J usage is TRBJ1-1; a possible D gene is TRBD1 (6 bases). This CDR3 is 14 amino acids long. Looked up from germline, CDR1 is SEHNR and CDR2 is FQNEAQ (reference sequence). The V end was cut by 5 bases, the J end by 1 base, with 11 bases between. The complete variable domain, with remaining parts taken from reference TRBV7-9 and TRBJ1-1, reads DTGVSQNPRHKITKRGQNVTFRCDPISEHNRLYWYRQTLGQGPEFLTYFQNEAQLEKSRLLSDRFSAERPKGSFSTLEIQRTEQGDSAMYLCASSPLGANTEAFFGQGTRLTVV.

CDR3 amino acids: CASSQEGDSAEAFF. For the CDR3, the DNA is TGTGCCAGCAGTCAGGAGGGAGACTCCGCTGAAGCTTTCTTT. The chain employs TRBV7-2 and TRBJ1-1; the D is unclear. V was trimmed by 6 bases and J by 6 bases, leaving 17 bases between them. Germline-derived CDR1 and CDR2 are SGHTA and FQGNSA. The CDR3 runs 14 residues.

CDR3 sequence reads: CASSQERLSGSTDTQYF. The CDR3 region has the DNA TGTGCCAGCAGCCAAGAGAGGTTGAGCGGAAGCACAGATACGCAGTATTTT. This chain uses TRBV4-2 with TRBJ2-3, with D maybe TRBD2 (5 bases). The CDR3 runs 17 residues. From germline, CDR1 is LGHNA and CDR2 YNFKEQ. The V end was cut by 0 bases, the J end by 0 bases, with 13 bases between.

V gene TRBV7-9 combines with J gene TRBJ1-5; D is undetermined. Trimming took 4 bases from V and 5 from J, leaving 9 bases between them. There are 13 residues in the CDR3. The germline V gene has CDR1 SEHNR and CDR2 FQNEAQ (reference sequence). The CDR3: CASSSGRDQPQHF. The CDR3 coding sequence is TGTGCCAGCAGCTCCGGTCGAGATCAGCCCCAGCATTTT.

CDR3 nucleotides: TGTGCCAGCAGCGTAGCTCACACCGCCCCTAATGAAAAACTGTTTTTT. It specifies CASSVAHTAPNEKLFF. The rearrangement uses TRBV9 and TRBJ1-4; D is unclear. V was pared by 0 bases and J by 3 bases, with 12 bases between. The germline V gene has CDR1 SGDLS and CDR2 YYNGEE. The CDR3 is 16 amino acids.